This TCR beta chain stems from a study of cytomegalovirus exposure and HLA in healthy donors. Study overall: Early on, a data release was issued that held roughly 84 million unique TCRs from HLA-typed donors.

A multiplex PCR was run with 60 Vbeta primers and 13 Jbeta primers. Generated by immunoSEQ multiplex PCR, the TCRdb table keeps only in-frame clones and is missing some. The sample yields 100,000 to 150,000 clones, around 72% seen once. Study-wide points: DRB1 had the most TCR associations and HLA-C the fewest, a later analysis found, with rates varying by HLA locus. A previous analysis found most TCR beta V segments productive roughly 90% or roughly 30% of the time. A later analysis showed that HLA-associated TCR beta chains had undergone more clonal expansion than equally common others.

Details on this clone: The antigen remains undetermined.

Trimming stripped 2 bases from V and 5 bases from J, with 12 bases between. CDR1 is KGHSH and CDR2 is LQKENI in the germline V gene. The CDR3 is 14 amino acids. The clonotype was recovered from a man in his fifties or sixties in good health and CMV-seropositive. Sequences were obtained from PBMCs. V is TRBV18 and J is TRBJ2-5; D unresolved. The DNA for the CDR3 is TGTGCCAGCTCACCATTAGAGGAGTCGGAGACCCAGTACTTC. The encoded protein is CASSPLEESETQYF.